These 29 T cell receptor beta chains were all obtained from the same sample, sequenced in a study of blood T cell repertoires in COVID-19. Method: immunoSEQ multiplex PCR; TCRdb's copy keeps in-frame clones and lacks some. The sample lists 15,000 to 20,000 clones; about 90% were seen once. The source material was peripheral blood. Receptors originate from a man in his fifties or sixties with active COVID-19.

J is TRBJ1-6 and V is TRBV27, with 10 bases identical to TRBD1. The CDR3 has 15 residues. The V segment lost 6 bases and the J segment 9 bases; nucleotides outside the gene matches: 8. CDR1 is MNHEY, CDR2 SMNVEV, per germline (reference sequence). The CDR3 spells CASRKPGQGSSPLHF. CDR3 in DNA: TGTGCCAGCAGGAAGCCGGGACAGGGGAGTTCACCCCTCCACTTT.

CDR3 amino acids: CASSPRDRGPGQPQHF. The CDR3 nucleotides are TGTGCCAGCAGCCCCAGGGACAGGGGACCGGGTCAGCCCCAGCATTTT. The chain combines TRBV6-6 with TRBJ1-5; the match to TRBD1 covers 10 bases. The CDR3 sequence is 16 residues long. V trimming: 6 bases; J trimming: 6 bases; junction bases outside the gene matches: 11. CDR1 and CDR2 (germline): MNHNY, SVGAGI (reference sequence).

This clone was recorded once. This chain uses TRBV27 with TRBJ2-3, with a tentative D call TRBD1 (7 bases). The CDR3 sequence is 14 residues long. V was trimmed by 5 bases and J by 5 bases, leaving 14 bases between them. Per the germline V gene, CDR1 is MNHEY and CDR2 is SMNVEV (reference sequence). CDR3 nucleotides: TGTGCCAGCAGTGGAGGGGGCTCCGGAGATACGCAGTATTTT. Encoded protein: CASSGGGSGDTQYF.

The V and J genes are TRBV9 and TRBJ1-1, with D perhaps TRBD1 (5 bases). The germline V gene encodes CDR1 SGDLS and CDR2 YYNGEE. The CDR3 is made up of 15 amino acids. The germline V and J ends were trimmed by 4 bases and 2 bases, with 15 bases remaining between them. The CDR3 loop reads CASSSRLQDNTEAFF. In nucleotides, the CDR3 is TGTGCCAGCAGCTCCCGCCTACAGGATAACACTGAAGCTTTCTTT.

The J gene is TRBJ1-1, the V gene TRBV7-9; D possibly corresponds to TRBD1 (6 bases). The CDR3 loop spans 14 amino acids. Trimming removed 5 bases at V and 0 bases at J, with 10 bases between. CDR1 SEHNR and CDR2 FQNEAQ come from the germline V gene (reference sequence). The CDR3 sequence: CASSESGVNTEAFF. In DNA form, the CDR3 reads TGTGCCAGCAGCGAATCAGGGGTGAACACTGAAGCTTTCTTT.

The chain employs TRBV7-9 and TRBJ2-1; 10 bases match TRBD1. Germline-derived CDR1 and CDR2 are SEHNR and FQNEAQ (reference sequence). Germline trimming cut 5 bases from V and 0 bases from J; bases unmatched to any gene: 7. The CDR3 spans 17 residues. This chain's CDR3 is CASSREGQGISYNEQFF. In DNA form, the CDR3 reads TGTGCCAGCAGCCGCGAGGGACAGGGGATCTCCTACAATGAGCAGTTCTTC.

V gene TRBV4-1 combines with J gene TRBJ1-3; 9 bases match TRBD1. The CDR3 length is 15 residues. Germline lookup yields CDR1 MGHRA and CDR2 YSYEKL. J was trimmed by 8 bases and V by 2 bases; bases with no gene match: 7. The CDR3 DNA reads TGCGCCAGCAGCCAACCTGGACAGGGGAGGGACACCATATATTTT. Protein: CASSQPGQGRDTIYF.

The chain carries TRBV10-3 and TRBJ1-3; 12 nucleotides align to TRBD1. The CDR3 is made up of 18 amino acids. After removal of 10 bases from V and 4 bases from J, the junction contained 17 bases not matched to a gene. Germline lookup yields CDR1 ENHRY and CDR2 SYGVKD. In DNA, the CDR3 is TGTGCCACAACTTTCTCCGGGACAGGGGGCGCGAAAGGAAACACCATATATTTT. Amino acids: CATTFSGTGGAKGNTIYF.

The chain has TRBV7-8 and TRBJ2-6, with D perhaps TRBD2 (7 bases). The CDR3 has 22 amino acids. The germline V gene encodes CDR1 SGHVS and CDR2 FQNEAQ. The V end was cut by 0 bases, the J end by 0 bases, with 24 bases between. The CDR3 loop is CASSLARRGGGGTYSGANVLTF. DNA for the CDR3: TGTGCCAGCAGCTTAGCGCGGAGGGGGGGTGGTGGAACCTACTCTGGGGCCAACGTCCTGACTTTC.

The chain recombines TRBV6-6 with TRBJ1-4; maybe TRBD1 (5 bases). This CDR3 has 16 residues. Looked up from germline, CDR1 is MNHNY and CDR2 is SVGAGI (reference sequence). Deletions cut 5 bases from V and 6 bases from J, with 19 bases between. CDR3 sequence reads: CASSTRGAGDDEKLFF. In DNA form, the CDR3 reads TGTGCCAGCAGTACCCGTGGGGCTGGGGATGATGAAAAACTGTTTTTT.

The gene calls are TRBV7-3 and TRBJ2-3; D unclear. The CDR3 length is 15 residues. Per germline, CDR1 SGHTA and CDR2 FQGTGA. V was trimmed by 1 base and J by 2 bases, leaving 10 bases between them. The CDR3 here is CASSLRLVDTDTQYF. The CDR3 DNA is TGTGCCAGCAGCTTAAGGCTGGTTGACACAGATACGCAGTATTTT. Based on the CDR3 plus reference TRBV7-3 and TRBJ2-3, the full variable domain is GAGVSQTPSNKVTEKGKYVELRCDPISGHTALYWYRQSLGQGPEFLIYFQGTGAADDSGLPNDRFFAVRPEGSVSTLKIQRTERGDSAVYLCASSLRLVDTDTQYFGPGTRLTVL.

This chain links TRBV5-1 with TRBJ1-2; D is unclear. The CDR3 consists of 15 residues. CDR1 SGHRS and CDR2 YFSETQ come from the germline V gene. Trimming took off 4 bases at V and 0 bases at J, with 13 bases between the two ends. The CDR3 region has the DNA TGCGCCAGCAGCGAAGCTTTAACGACTAACTATGGCTACACCTTC. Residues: CASSEALTTNYGYTF.

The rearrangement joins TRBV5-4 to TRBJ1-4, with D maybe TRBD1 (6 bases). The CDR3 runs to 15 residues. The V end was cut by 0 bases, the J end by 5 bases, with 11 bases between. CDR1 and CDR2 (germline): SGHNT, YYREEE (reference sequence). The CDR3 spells CASSLAGQLNEKLFF. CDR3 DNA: TGTGCCAGCAGCTTGGCCGGACAGCTAAATGAAAAACTGTTTTTT.

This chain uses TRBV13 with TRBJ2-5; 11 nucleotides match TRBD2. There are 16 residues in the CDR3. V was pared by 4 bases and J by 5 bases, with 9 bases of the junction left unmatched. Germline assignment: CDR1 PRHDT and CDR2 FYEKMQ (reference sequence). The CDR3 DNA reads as TGTGCCAGCAGCTCAAGGCTAGCGGGGGGCCTGGAGACCCAGTACTTC. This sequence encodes CASSSRLAGGLETQYF.

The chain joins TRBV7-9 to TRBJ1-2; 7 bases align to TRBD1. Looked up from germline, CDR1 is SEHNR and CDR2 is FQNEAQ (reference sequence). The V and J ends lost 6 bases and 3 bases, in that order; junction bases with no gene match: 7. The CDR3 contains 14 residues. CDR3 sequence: CASRLIGTDYGYTF. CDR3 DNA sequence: TGTGCCAGCAGGCTAATAGGGACAGACTATGGCTACACCTTC.

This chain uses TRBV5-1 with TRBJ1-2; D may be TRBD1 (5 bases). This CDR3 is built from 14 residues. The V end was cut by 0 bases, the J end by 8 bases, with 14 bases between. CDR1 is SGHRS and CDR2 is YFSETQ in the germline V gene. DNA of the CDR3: TGCGCCAGCAGCTTGGTTAATCCGGGGGACGGCTACACCTTC. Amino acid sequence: CASSLVNPGDGYTF.

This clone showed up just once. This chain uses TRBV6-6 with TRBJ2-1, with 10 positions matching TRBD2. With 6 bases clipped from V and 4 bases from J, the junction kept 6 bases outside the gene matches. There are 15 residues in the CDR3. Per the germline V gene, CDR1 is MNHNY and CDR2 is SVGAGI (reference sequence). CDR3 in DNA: TGTGCCAGCAGGACCAGCGGGGGGGCTTACAATGAGCAGTTCTTC. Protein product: CASRTSGGAYNEQFF.

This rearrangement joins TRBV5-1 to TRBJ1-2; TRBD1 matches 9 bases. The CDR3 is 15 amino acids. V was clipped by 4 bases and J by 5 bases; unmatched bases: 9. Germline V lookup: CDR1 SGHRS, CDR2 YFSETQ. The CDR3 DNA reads TGCGCCAGCAGCCCCCAACAGGGGGCTAGTTATGGCTACACCTTC. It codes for CASSPQQGASYGYTF. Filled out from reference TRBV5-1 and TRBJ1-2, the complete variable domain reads KAGVTQTPRYLIKTRGQQVTLSCSPISGHRSVSWYQQTPGQGLQFLFEYFSETQRNKGNFPGRFSGRQFSNSRSEMNVSTLELGDSALYLCASSPQQGASYGYTFGSGTRLTVV.

The CDR3 sequence is CASSLTGHTNYGYTF. For the CDR3, the DNA is TGTGCCAGCAGTTTAACGGGACACACTAACTATGGCTACACCTTC. V usage is TRBV27 and J usage is TRBJ1-2; possibly TRBD1 for D (6 bases). Germline V lookup: CDR1 MNHEY, CDR2 SMNVEV (reference sequence). Trimming shortened V by 2 bases and J by 0 bases, and 10 bases separated the two germline ends. This CDR3 spans 15 amino acids.

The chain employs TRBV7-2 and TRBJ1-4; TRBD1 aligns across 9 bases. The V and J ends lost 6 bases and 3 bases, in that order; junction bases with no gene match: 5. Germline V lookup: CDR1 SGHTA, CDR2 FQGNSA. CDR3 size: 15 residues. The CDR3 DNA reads TGTGCCAGCAGTCGGGGGGACAGGGCTAATGAAAAACTGTTTTTT. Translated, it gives CASSRGDRANEKLFF. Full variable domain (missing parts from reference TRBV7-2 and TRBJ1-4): GAGVSQSPSNKVTEKGKDVELRCDPISGHTALYWYRQSLGQGLEFLIYFQGNSAPDKSGLPSDRFSAERTGGSVSTLTIQRTQQEDSAVYLCASSRGDRANEKLFFGSGTQLSVL.

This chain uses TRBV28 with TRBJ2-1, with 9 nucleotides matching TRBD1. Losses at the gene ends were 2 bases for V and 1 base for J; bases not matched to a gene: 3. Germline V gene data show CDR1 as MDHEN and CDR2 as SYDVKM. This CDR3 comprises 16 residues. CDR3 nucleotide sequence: TGTGCCAGCAGTTTAGGAGGGACAGGGTCCTACAATGAGCAGTTCTTC. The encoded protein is CASSLGGTGSYNEQFF.

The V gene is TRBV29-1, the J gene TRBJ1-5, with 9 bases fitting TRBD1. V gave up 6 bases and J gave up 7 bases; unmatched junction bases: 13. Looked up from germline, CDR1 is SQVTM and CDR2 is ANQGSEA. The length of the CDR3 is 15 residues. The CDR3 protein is CSVVTVQGAGQPQHF. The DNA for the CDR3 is TGCAGCGTCGTTACGGTACAGGGGGCCGGGCAGCCCCAGCATTTT.

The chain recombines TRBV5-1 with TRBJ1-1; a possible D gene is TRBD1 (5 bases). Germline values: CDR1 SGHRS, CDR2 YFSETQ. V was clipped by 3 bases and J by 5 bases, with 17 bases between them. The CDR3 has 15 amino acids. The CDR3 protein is CASSSPGTGVTEAFF. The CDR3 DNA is TGCGCCAGCAGCTCACCCGGGACTGGGGTGACTGAAGCTTTCTTT.

The CDR3 here is CASSLLTGVNTEAFF. The CDR3 DNA reads TGTGCCAGCAGCTTGTTGACAGGGGTGAACACTGAAGCTTTCTTT. The chain carries TRBV7-6 and TRBJ1-1, with TRBD1 identical over 8 bases. The CDR3 is made up of 15 amino acids. Germline V gene data show CDR1 as SGHVS and CDR2 as FNYEAQ. V trimming: 3 bases; J trimming: 0 bases; junction bases outside the gene matches: 3.

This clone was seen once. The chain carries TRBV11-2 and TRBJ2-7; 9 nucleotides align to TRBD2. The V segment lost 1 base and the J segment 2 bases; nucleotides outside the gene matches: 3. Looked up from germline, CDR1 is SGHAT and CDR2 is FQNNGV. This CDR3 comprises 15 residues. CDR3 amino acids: CASSLVSGGPYEQYF. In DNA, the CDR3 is TGTGCCAGCAGCTTAGTTAGCGGGGGCCCCTACGAGCAGTACTTC. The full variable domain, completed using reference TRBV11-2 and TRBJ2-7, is EAGVAQSPRYKIIEKRQSVAFWCNPISGHATLYWYQQILGQGPKLLIQFQNNGVVDDSQLPKDRFSAERLKGVDSTLKIQPAKLEDSAVYLCASSLVSGGPYEQYFGPGTRLTVT.

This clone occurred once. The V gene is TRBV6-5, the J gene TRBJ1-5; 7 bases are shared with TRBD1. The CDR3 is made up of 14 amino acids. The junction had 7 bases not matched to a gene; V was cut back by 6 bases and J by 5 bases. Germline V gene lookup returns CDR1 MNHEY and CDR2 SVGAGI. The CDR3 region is CASRKRTGDQPQHF. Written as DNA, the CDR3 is TGTGCCAGCAGGAAGCGAACAGGGGATCAGCCCCAGCATTTT.

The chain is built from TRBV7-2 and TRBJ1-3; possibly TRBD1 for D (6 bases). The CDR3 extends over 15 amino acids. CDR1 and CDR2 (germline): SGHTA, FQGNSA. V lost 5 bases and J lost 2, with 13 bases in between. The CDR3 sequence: CASSVVGGAGNTIYF. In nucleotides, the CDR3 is TGTGCCAGCAGCGTTGTAGGGGGTGCTGGAAACACCATATATTTT.

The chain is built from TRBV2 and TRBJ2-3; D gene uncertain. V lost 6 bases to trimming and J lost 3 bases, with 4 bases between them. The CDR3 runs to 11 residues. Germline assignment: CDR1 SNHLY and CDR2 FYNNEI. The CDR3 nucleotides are TGTGCCAGCAGCGAGACAGATACGCAGTATTTT. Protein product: CASSETDTQYF.

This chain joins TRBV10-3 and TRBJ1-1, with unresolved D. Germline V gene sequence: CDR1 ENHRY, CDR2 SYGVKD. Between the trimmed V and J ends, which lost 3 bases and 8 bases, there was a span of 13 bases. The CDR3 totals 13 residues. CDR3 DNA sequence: TGTGCCATCAGTGATATACAGCACAGAGAAGCTTTCTTT. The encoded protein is CAISDIQHREAFF.